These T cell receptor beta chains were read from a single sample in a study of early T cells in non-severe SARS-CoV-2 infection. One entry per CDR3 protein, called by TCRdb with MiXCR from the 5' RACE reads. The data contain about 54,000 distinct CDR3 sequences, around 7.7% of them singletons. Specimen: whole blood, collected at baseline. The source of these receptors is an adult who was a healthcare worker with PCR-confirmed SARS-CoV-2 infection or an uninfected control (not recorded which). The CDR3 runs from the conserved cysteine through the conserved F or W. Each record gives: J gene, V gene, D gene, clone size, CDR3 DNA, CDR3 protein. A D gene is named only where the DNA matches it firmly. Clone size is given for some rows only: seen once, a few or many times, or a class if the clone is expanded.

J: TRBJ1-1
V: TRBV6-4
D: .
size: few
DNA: TGTGCCAGCAGTGAACGAGCGAACACTGAAGCTTTCTTT
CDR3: CASSERANTEAFF

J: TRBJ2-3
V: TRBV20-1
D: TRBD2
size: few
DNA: TGCAGTGCTAGGAGAGTCTCGGGAGGGAACACAGATACGCAGTATTTT
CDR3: CSARRVSGGNTDTQYF

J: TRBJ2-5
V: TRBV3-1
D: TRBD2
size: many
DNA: TGTGCCAGCAGTAAATCATTATTTGGGCTAGCGGGATACCAAGAGACCCAGTACTTC
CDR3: CASSKSLFGLAGYQETQYF

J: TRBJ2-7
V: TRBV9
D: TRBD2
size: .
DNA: TGTGCCAGCAGCACCGGGACTAGCGGGACCTCCTACGAGCAGTACTTC
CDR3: CASSTGTSGTSYEQYF

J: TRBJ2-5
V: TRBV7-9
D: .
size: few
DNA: TGTGCCAGCAGCTTCCGACAGCAAGAGACCCAGTACTTC
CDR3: CASSFRQQETQYF

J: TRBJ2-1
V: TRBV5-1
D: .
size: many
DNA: TGCGCCAGCAGCTTGGTGGGTGAGCCCTACAATGAGCAGTTCTTC
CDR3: CASSLVGEPYNEQFF

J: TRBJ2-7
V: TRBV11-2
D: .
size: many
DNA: TGTGCCAGCAGCTTAGGAGCTGCGGGAACTCCCCACGAGCAGTACTTC
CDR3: CASSLGAAGTPHEQYF

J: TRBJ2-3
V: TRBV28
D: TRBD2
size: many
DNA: TGTGCCAGCAGTGTAATAGCGGGAGGATGGGAAGATACGCAGTATTTT
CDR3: CASSVIAGGWEDTQYF

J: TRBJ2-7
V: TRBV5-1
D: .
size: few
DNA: TGCGCCAGCAGCCCCTGGGAGACAGGAAACTACGAGCAGTACTTC
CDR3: CASSPWETGNYEQYF

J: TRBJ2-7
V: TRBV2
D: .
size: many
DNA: TGTGCCAGCAGTGATTCAGGGGCGGTCTACGAGCAGTACTTC
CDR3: CASSDSGAVYEQYF

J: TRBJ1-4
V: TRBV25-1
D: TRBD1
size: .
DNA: TGTGCCAGCACTGAGGGGGCCAGGGGGAGTGAAAAACTGTTTTTT
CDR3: CASTEGARGSEKLFF

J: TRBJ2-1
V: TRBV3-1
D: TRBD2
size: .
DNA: TGTGCCAGCAGCCCCGGAGGGACTAGCGGGAGACGAGTTGAGCAGTTCTTC
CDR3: CASSPGGTSGRRVEQFF

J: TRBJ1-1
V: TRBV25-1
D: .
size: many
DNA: TGTGCCAGCAGTGGTTGGTCCGCCGTTGAAGCTTTCTTT
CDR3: CASSGWSAVEAFF

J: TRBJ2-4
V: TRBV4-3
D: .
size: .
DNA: TGCACCAGCAGCCAGGGATCTGCCAAAAACATTCAGTACTTC
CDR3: CTSSQGSAKNIQYF

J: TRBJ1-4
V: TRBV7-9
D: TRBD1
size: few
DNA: TGTGCCAGCAGCGATAATATAGGACAGGGTTATGAAAAACTGTTTTTT
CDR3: CASSDNIGQGYEKLFF

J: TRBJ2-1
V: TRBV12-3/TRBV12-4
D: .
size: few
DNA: TGTGCCAGCAGCCCATTTCGCTCCTACAATGAGCAGTTCTTC
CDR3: CASSPFRSYNEQFF

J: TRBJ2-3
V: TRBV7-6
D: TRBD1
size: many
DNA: TGTGCCAGCAGCCCACTTTACGACAGGGGGCATACGCAGTATTTT
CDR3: CASSPLYDRGHTQYF

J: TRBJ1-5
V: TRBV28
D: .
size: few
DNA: TGTGCCAGTAGTTTAGGTAATCAGCCCCAGCATTTT
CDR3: CASSLGNQPQHF

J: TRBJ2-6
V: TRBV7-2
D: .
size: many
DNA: TGTGCCAGCAGCTTTGTCTCCGGTTCTGGGGCCAACGTCCTGACTTTC
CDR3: CASSFVSGSGANVLTF

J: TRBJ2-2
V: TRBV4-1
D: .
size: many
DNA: TGCGCCAGCAGCCAACTGGGAACCGGGGAGCTGTTTTTT
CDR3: CASSQLGTGELFF

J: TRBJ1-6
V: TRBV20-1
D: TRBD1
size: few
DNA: TGCAGTGCTAGACCGATGATTGGGACAGGGAATTCACCCCTCCACTTT
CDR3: CSARPMIGTGNSPLHF

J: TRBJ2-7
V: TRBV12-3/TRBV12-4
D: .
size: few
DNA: TGTGCCAGCAAACTAAACGGGGCCTACGAGCAGTACTTC
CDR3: CASKLNGAYEQYF

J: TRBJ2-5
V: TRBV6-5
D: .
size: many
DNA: TGTGCCAGCAGTTACTTTGGCCAGGGAGAGACCCAGTACTTC
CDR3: CASSYFGQGETQYF

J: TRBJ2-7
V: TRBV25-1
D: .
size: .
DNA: TGTGCCAGCAGTGGAACAGAGGCCGAGCAGTACTTC
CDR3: CASSGTEAEQYF

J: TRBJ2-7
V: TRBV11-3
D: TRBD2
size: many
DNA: TGTGCCAGCAGCCCTCAATCCGGGGAGGGCTCCTACGAGCAGTACTTC
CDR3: CASSPQSGEGSYEQYF

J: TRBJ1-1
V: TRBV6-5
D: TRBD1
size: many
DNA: TGTGCCAGCGGAGGGGGCCGAAACACTGAAGCTTTCTTT
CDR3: CASGGGRNTEAFF

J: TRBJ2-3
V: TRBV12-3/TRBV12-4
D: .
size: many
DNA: TGTGCCAGCAGTCCGGTACTATTCGGTTACACAGATACGCAGTATTTT
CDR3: CASSPVLFGYTDTQYF

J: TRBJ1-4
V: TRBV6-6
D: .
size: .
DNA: TGTGCCAGCAGTTACCTCCCCAGGGAGAACGAAAAACTGTTTTTT
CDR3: CASSYLPRENEKLFF